Sequencing of this TCR beta chain was carried out in a study of CD8 T cells in ankylosing spondylitis. The CDR3 has 14 residues. V lost 3 bases, J lost 1 base, and 9 bases lay in between. Germline CDR1 reads LGHNA; CDR2 reads YNFKEQ. This clonotype turned up a few times. Its antigen is not identified. As the method for making TCR beta libraries, quantitative 5'-RACE with molecular barcodes was used. TCRdb re-called the 5' RACE reads with MiXCR, one entry per CDR3 protein. The table has about 130,000 distinct CDR3 sequences, 17% seen once. Study-wide findings and caveats: Ankylosing spondylitis blood appeared to be characterized by a TCR beta motif of 8 or 9 highly homologous variants. Some motif variants were previously reported in reactive arthritis synovial fluid and blood. Reported data indicate significant enrichment of disease-linked clones within matched ankylosing spondylitis synovial fluid. Disease-linked clones had a CD8+ phenotype and relatively low frequency in peripheral blood.

Sequencing was carried out using blood, either unsorted or a sorted T cell fraction (not recorded which). The V call is TRBV4-2, the J call TRBJ1-1; TRBD1 might be the D (5 bases). This TCR was recovered from a male donor with ankylosing spondylitis. The CDR3 nucleotides read TGTGCCAGCAGCCACCGGGGCCAGAACACTGAAGCTTTCTTT. Translating it yields CASSHRGQNTEAFF.